Included here is one T cell receptor beta chain sequence, with context. Trimming removed 3 bases from V and 4 bases from J; junction bases left unmatched: 10. Germline CDR1 is SGHNT and CDR2 is YYREEE (reference sequence). This CDR3 comprises 16 residues. This sample was taken from a study of blood T cell repertoires in COVID-19. About the study: Sites in the United States, Italy and Spain provided acute and convalescent COVID-19 samples. T cells, B-cell-depleted T cells, or PBMCs provided the cDNA or gDNA that served as material.

Authors' processing steps: Reference gene primers were amplified, and this amplification served to estimate nucleated cell counts. Libraries were prepared by immunoSEQ multiplex PCR; TCRdb keeps only in-frame clonotypes and omits some of them. That table furnishes V, J and clone size, whereas the DNA furnished D and trimming. The table has a few hundred thousand clones, around 84% seen once; the top ten hold roughly 1.1%. Sequenced: peripheral blood. The chain recombines TRBV5-4 with TRBJ1-2, with 9 bases matching TRBD1. The sequence derives from a human donor with acute or convalescent COVID-19. The donor label of this sample is uncertain. The CDR3 loop reads CASSSIRDRDRYGYTF. CDR3 nucleotide sequence: TGTGCCAGCAGCTCAATCCGGGACAGGGACCGCTATGGCTACACCTTC.